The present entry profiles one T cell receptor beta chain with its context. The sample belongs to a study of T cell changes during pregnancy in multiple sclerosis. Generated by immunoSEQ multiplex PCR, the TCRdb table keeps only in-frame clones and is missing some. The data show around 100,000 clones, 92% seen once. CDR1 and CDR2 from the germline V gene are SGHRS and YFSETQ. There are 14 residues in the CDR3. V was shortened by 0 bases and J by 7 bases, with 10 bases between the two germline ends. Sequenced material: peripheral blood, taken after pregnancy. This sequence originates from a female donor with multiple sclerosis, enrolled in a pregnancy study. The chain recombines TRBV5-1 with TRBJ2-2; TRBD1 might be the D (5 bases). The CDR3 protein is CASSLEGFGGELFF. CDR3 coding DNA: TGCGCCAGCAGCTTGGAGGGGTTCGGCGGGGAGCTGTTTTTT. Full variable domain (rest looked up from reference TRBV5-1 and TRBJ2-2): KAGVTQTPRYLIKTRGQQVTLSCSPISGHRSVSWYQQTPGQGLQFLFEYFSETQRNKGNFPGRFSGRQFSNSRSEMNVSTLELGDSALYLCASSLEGFGGELFFGEGSRLTVL.